This T cell receptor beta chain derives from a study of blood T cell repertoires in COVID-19. The CDR3 covers 13 residues. Trimming took off 0 bases at V and 1 base at J, with 4 bases between the two ends. Germline values: CDR1 SGHDT, CDR2 YYEEEE. Per the study methods: Estimated nucleated cell counts came from reference gene primer amplification. The assay was immunoSEQ multiplex PCR, and TCRdb's table has in-frame clones only and misses some. Clonal size and the V and J genes are those of that table, whereas D and trimming came from the DNA. The profile shows tens of thousands of clones, around 88% of them singletons.

The V and J genes are TRBV5-6 and TRBJ2-5; D gene uncertain. The sample was peripheral blood. This clonotype was obtained from a woman at least 80 years old with active or convalescent COVID-19. The CDR3, as DNA: TGTGCCAGCAGCTTGGTCAGCCAAGAGACCCAGTACTTC. This translates into CASSLVSQETQYF.